These T cell receptor beta chains were read from a single sample in a study of Graves' ophthalmopathy and Graves' hyperthyroidism. Each CDR3 protein is one row after TCRdb ran MiXCR on the multiplex PCR reads. Here the sample spans approximately 50,000 distinct CDR3 sequences, around half being singletons. Sequencing used peripheral blood. These receptors were taken from an adult man with Graves' ophthalmopathy. Both conserved end residues are part of each CDR3. The D gene is left open where the match is weak. Some rows mark clone size as missing; the rest say once, few, many or name a class of expanded clone.

CDR3 length	clone size	J gene	V gene	D gene	CDR3 protein	CDR3 DNA
15	many	TRBJ2-5	TRBV4-1	NA	CASSQVFSGLETQYF	TGCGCCAGCAGCCAAGTTTTCTCCGGGCTCGAGACCCAGTACTTC
14	once	TRBJ2-7	TRBV7-6	TRBD1	CASSLAGQGDEQYF	TGTGCCAGCAGCTTAGCGGGACAGGGGGACGAGCAGTACTTC
12	NA	TRBJ1-2	TRBV6-5	NA	CASSFSGEGYTF	TGTGCTAGCAGTTTCTCGGGGGAGGGCTACACCTTC
15	few	TRBJ1-6	TRBV7-8	TRBD1	CASSPTGTVNSPLHF	TGTGCCAGCAGCCCTACCGGGACAGTTAATTCACCCCTCCACTTT
18	many	TRBJ2-5	TRBV20-1	TRBD1	CSATFPGQGPSTLETQYF	TGCAGTGCTACGTTCCCGGGACAGGGGCCATCAACCCTGGAGACCCAGTACTTC
12	NA	TRBJ2-3	TRBV12-3/TRBV12-4	NA	CASSPVWDRQYF	TGTGCCAGCAGCCCCGTCTGGGATAGGCAGTATTTT
14	NA	TRBJ2-1	TRBV7-9	TRBD2	CASSRTSGREEQFF	TGTGCCAGCAGCCGGACTAGCGGGAGGGAAGAGCAGTTCTTC
15	NA	TRBJ1-3	TRBV24-1	NA	CATSDALGDGNTIYF	TGTGCCACCAGTGATGCCTTAGGGGATGGAAACACCATATATTTT
15	many	TRBJ2-7	TRBV5-6	NA	CASSLGIRLPYEQYF	TGTGCCAGCAGTTTGGGTATCAGGCTACCCTACGAGCAGTACTTC
14	NA	TRBJ2-1	TRBV20-1	NA	CSASEGGLYNEQFF	TGCAGTGCTAGTGAGGGGGGTTTATACAATGAGCAGTTCTTC